The 9 T cell receptor beta chains listed next were all sequenced from one sample in a study of T-cell reconstitution after alpha-beta-depleted transplantation in children. Unique molecular identifiers were incorporated when the TCRbeta library was constructed. Via MiXCR, TCRdb re-called the PCR reads, giving one row per CDR3 protein. There are 120,000 to 150,000 distinct CDR3 sequences in the sample; about 9% occur only once, and 15% to 20% lies in the top ten. This material consisted of PBMCs, mostly from graft donor cells, taken 180 days after TCRalphabeta/CD19-depleted stem cell transplant. Receptor source: a female patient aged 2-9 years who had a stem cell transplant for congenital amegakaryocytic thrombocytopenia, so the T cells may come from the graft donor.

The V gene is TRBV20-1, the J gene TRBJ1-3; perhaps TRBD1 as D (5 bases). Germline CDR1 and CDR2: DFQATT and SNEGSKA (reference sequence). The CDR3 sequence is 12 residues long. V lost 3 bases and J 2 bases, leaving 5 bases between the germline ends. CDR3 residues: CSARGPGNTIYF. CDR3 sequence (DNA): TGCAGTGCTAGGGGGCCTGGAAACACCATATATTTT.

The chain couples TRBV20-1 to TRBJ2-5; tentative D call: TRBD1 (6 bases). Germline V gene lookup returns CDR1 DFQATT and CDR2 SNEGSKA (reference sequence). V lost 3 bases to trimming and J lost 1 base, with 12 bases between them. This CDR3 has 14 amino acids. The CDR3 region has the DNA TGCAGTGCTAGGATCCCAGGGGTCCAAGAGACCCAGTACTTC. Translating it yields CSARIPGVQETQYF.

This clonotype was counted at least ten times. V gene TRBV12-3 or TRBV12-4 combines with J gene TRBJ1-4, with D perhaps TRBD1 (6 bases). There are 14 residues in the CDR3. V was cut by 1 base and J by 7 bases, with 10 bases left in between. This chain's CDR3 is CASSLGDISEKLFF. The CDR3 nucleotides are TGTGCCAGCAGTTTAGGGGACATCTCTGAAAAACTGTTTTTT.

The rearrangement uses TRBV29-1 and TRBJ2-1; D call uncertain. This CDR3 has 12 residues. The V end lost 7 bases, the J end lost 3 bases, and 10 bases lay between the germline ends. Germline lookup yields CDR1 SQVTM and CDR2 ANQGSEA. The CDR3 DNA sequence: TGCAGCGGTGGCTATATCTACAATGAGCAGTTCTTC. This codes for CSGGYIYNEQFF.

V usage is TRBV6-2 or TRBV6-3 and J usage is TRBJ2-5, with D maybe TRBD2 (5 bases). Trimming took off 7 bases at V and 6 bases at J, with 9 bases between the two ends. CDR1 is MNHEY, CDR2 SVGEGT, per germline. The CDR3 runs to 11 residues. The CDR3 loop reads CASTDWKTQYF. The CDR3 DNA reads as TGTGCCAGCACGGACTGGAAGACCCAGTACTTC.

This clonotype occurred many times. The rearrangement links TRBV6-1 to TRBJ2-7; TRBD1 might be the D (6 bases). The germline V and J ends were trimmed by 5 bases and 2 bases, with 13 bases remaining between them. The CDR3 consists of 14 residues. Per the germline V gene, CDR1 is MNHNS and CDR2 is SASEGT. CDR3 in amino acids: CASSIWTDTYEQYF. For the CDR3, the DNA is TGTGCCAGCAGTATATGGACAGATACCTACGAGCAGTACTTC.

This clonotype was detected only a few times. The CDR3 region is CASNFAGVNTDTQYF. Written as DNA, the CDR3 is TGTGCCAGCAATTTTGCGGGAGTTAACACAGATACGCAGTATTTT. J is TRBJ2-3 and V is TRBV28; 7 bases align to TRBD2. Unmatched junction bases numbered 9, after V lost 7 bases and J lost 2 bases. The germline V gene encodes CDR1 MDHEN and CDR2 SYDVKM. This CDR3 is 15 amino acids long.

This clonotype was picked up a small number of times. The genes are TRBV19 and TRBJ2-1; tentative D call: TRBD1 (6 bases). The CDR3 has 16 residues. The germline V gene encodes CDR1 LNHDA and CDR2 SQIVND (reference sequence). Between the trimmed V and J ends, which lost 8 bases and 2 bases, there was a span of 19 bases. This CDR3 reads CASPSGAPAPYNEQFF. The DNA for the CDR3 is TGTGCCAGTCCCTCAGGGGCCCCGGCCCCCTACAATGAGCAGTTCTTC.

This clonotype has just a few counts. The CDR3 DNA is TGTGCCAGCAGCGTAGACAGGGGCACAGATACGCAGTATTTT. Protein: CASSVDRGTDTQYF. This chain joins TRBV9 and TRBJ2-3; maybe TRBD1 (6 bases). V was trimmed by 0 bases and J by 1 base, leaving 6 bases between them. CDR3 length: 14 amino acids. The germline CDR1 and CDR2 sequences are SGDLS and YYNGEE.